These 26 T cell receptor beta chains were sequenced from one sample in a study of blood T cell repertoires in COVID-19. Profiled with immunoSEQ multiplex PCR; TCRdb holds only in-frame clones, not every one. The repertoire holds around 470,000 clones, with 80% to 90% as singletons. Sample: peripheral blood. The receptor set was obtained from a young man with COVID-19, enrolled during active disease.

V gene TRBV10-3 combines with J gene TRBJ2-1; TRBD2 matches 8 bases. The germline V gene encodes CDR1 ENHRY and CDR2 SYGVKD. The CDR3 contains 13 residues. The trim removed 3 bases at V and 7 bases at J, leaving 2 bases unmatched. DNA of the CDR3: TGTGCCATCAGTGACAGCGGGGGAAATGAGCAGTTCTTC. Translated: CAISDSGGNEQFF.

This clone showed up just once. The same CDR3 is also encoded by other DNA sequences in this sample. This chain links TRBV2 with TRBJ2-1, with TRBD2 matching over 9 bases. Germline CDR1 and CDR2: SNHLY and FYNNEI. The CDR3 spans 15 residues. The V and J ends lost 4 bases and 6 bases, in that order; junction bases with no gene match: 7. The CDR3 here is CASSGLAGVSNEQFF. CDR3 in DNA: TGTGCCAGCAGTGGATTAGCGGGAGTTAGCAATGAGCAGTTCTTC.

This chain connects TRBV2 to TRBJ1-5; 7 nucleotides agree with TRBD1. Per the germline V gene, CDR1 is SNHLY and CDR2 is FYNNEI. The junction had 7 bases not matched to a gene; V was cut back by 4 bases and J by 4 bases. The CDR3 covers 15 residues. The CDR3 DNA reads TGTGCCAGCAGTGTCATTTCAGGGGGTAATCAGCCCCAGCATTTT. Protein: CASSVISGGNQPQHF.

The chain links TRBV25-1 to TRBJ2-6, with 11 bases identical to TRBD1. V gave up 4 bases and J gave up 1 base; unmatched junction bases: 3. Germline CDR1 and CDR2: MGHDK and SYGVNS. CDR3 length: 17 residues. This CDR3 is CASSGDRGASGANVLTF. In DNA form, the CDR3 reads TGTGCCAGCAGTGGGGACAGGGGGGCATCTGGGGCCAACGTCCTGACTTTC.

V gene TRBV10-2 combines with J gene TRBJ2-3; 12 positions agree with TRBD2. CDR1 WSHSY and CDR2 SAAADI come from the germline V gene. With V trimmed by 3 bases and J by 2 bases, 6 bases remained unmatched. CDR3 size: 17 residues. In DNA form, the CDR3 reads TGCGCCAGCAGTGACCATACTAGCGGGGGGCCCACAGATACGCAGTATTTT. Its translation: CASSDHTSGGPTDTQYF.

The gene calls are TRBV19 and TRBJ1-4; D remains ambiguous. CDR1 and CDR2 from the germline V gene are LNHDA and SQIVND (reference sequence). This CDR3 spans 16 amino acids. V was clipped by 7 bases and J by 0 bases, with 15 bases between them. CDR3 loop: CASTGVSGATNEKLFF. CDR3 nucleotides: TGTGCCAGTACCGGGGTCTCGGGTGCAACTAATGAAAAACTGTTTTTT.

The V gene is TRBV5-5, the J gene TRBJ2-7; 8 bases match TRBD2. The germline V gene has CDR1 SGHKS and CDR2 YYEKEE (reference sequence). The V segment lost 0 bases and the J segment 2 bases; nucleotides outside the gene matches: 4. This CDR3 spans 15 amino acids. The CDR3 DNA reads TGTGCCAGCAGCTTGGGGGGACTAGAGACCTACGAGCAGTACTTC. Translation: CASSLGGLETYEQYF.

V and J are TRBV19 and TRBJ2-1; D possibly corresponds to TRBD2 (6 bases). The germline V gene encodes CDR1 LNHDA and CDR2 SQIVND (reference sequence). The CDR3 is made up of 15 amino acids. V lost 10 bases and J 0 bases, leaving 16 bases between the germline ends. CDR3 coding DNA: TGTGCCACTACTAGTCGGGACTTCTCCTACAATGAGCAGTTCTTC. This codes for CATTSRDFSYNEQFF.

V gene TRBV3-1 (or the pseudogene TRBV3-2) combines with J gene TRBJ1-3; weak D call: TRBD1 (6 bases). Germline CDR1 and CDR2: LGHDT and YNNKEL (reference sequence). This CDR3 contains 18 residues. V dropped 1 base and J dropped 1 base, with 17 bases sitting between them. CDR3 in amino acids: CASSQALYDRISGNTIYF. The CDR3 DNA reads TGTGCCAGCAGCCAAGCCCTTTATGACAGGATATCTGGAAACACCATATATTTT.

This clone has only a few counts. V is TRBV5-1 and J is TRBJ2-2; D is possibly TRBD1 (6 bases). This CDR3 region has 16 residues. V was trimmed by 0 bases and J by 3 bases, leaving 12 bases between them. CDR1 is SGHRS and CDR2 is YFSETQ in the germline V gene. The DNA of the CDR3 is TGCGCCAGCAGCTTGGCCCTGGGGGCTGACACCGGGGAGCTGTTTTTT. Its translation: CASSLALGADTGELFF.

The CDR3 loop is CASSTLPAGGSETQYF. For the CDR3, the DNA is TGTGCCAGCAGTACACTACCCGCGGGGGGGAGCGAGACCCAGTACTTC. The gene calls are TRBV27 and TRBJ2-5; TRBD2 matches 9 bases. Looked up from germline, CDR1 is MNHEY and CDR2 is SMNVEV (reference sequence). This CDR3 is built from 16 residues. Trimming at V came to 5 bases and at J to 5 bases, leaving 12 bases not matched to a gene.

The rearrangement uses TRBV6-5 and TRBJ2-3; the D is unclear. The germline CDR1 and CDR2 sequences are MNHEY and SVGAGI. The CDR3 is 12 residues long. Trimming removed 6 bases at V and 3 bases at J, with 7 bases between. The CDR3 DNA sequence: TGTGCCAGCAGGAGATTGACAGATACGCAGTATTTT. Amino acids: CASRRLTDTQYF.

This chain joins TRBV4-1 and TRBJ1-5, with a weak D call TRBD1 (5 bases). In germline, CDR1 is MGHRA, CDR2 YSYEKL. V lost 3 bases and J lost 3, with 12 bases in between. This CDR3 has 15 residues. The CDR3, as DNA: TGCGCCAGCAGCCAGAACGCGGGGGACAATCAGCCCCAGCATTTT. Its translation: CASSQNAGDNQPQHF.

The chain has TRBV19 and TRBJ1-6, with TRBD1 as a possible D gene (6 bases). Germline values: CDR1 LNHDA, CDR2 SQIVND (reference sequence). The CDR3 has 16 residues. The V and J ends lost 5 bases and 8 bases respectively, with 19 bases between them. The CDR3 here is CASSADHRVWDSPLHF. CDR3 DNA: TGTGCCAGTAGTGCAGACCACAGGGTTTGGGATTCACCCCTCCACTTT. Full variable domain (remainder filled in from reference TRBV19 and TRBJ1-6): DGGITQSPKYLFRKEGQNVTLSCEQNLNHDAMYWYRQDPGQGLRLIYYSQIVNDFQKGDIAEGYSVSREKKESFPLTVTSAQKNPTAFYLCASSADHRVWDSPLHFGNGTRLTVT.

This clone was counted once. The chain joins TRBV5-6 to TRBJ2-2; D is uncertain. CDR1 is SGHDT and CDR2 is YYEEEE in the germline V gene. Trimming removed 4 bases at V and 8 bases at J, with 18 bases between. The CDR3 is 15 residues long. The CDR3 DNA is TGTGCCAGCAGCCAGATCCGACTGGCGGAAGGGGAGCTGTTTTTT. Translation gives CASSQIRLAEGELFF.

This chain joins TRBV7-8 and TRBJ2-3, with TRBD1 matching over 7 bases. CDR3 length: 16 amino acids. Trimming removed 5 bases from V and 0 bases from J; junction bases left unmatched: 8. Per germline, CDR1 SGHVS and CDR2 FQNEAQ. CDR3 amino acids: CASSNYRGRSTDTQYF. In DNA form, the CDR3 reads TGTGCCAGCAGCAACTACAGGGGACGTAGCACAGATACGCAGTATTTT.

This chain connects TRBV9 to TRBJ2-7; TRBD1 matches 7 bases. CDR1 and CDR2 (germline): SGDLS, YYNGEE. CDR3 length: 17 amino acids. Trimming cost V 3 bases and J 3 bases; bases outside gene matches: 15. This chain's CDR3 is CASSARRRQGRLYEQYF. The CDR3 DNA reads TGTGCCAGCAGCGCCCGCCGGAGACAGGGACGGCTCTACGAGCAGTACTTC.

The CDR3 loop is CASSPIAGTTDTQYF. The CDR3 DNA sequence: TGTGCCAGCTCACCAATAGCGGGAACCACAGATACGCAGTATTTT. The gene calls are TRBV18 and TRBJ2-3; the match to TRBD2 covers 8 bases. The length of the CDR3 is 15 residues. Trimming took 2 bases from V and 2 from J; bases not matched to a gene: 3. Germline V lookup: CDR1 KGHSH, CDR2 LQKENI.

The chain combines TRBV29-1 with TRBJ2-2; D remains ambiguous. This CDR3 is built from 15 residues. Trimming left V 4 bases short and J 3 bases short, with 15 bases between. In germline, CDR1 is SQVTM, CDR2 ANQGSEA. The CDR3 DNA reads TGCAGCGTTGGTCTCCGCCACGGTTACACCGGGGAGCTGTTTTTT. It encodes CSVGLRHGYTGELFF.

CDR3 sequence reads: CASSPPSVNEQFF. DNA of the CDR3: TGTGCCAGCTCACCACCCTCTGTAAATGAGCAGTTCTTC. This chain uses TRBV18 with TRBJ2-1; D gene uncertain. The CDR3 runs 13 residues. Looked up from germline, CDR1 is KGHSH and CDR2 is LQKENI. V was pared by 0 bases and J by 7 bases, with 7 bases between. Based on the CDR3 plus reference TRBV18 and TRBJ2-1, the full variable domain is NAGVMQNPRHLVRRRGQEARLRCSPMKGHSHVYWYRQLPEEGLKFMVYLQKENIIDESGMPKERFSAEFPKEGPSILRIQQVVRGDSAAYFCASSPPSVNEQFFGPGTRLTVL.

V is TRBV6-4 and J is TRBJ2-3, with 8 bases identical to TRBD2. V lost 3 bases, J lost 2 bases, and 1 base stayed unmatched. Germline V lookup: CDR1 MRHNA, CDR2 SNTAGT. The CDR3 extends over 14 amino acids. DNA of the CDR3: TGTGCCAGCAGTGAGCGGGGGGACACAGATACGCAGTATTTT. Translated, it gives CASSERGDTDTQYF.

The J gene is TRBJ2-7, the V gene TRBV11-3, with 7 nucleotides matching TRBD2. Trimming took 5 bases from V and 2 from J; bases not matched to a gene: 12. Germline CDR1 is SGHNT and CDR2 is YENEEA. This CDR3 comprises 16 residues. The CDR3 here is CASSPREGGPTYEQYF. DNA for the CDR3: TGTGCCAGCAGCCCCAGGGAGGGAGGACCCACCTACGAGCAGTACTTC. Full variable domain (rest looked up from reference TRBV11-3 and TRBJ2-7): EAGVVQSPRYKIIEKKQPVAFWCNPISGHNTLYWYLQNLGQGPELLIRYENEEAVDDSQLPKDRFSAERLKGVDSTLKIQPAELGDSAVYLCASSPREGGPTYEQYFGPGTRLTVT.

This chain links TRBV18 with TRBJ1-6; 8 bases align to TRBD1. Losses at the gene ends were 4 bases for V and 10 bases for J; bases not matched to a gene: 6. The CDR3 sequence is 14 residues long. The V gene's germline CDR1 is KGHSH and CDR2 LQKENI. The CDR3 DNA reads TGTGCCAGCTCACTGACAGGGGAAAGGTCACCCCTCCACTTT. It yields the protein CASSLTGERSPLHF.

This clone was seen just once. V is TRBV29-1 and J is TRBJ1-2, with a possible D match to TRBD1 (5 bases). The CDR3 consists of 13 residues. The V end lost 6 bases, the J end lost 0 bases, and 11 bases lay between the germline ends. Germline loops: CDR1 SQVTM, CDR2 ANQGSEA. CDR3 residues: CSVAEGPNYGYTF. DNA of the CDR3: TGCAGCGTGGCGGAGGGACCTAACTATGGCTACACCTTC.

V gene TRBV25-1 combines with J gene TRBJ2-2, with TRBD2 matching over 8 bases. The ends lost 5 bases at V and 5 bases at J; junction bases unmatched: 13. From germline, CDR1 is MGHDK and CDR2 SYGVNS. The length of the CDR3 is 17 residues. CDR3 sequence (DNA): TGTGCCAGCAGTCTAACCGGGACTAGGTTTATTACCGGGGAGCTGTTTTTT. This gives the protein CASSLTGTRFITGELFF.

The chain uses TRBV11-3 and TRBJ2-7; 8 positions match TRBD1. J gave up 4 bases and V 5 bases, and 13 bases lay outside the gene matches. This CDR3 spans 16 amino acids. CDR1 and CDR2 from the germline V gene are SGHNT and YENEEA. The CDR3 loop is CASSQRTGLLSYEQYF. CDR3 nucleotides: TGTGCCAGCAGCCAACGGACAGGGCTTCTGAGTTACGAGCAGTACTTC.